This T cell receptor (beta chain) comes out of a study of blood T cell repertoires in COVID-19. The table came from immunoSEQ multiplex PCR; TCRdb's copy has only in-frame clones and leaves some out. The table shows roughly 120,000 clones, with about nine tenths occurring only once. Germline CDR1 reads MNHEY; CDR2 reads SVGAGI. V lost 0 bases, J lost 4 bases, and 5 bases stayed unmatched. CDR3 size: 15 residues. This chain connects TRBV6-5 to TRBJ1-1; 7 bases agree with TRBD1. The TCR comes from a human donor in a cohort sampled during active COVID-19. Sequencing was carried out using peripheral blood. The CDR3: CASSYSDRVGTEAFF. In DNA form, the CDR3 reads TGTGCCAGCAGTTACTCTGACAGGGTAGGCACTGAAGCTTTCTTT.